These 29 T cell receptor beta chains originate from one sample sequenced in a study of blood T cell repertoires in COVID-19. TCRdb's table, derived via immunoSEQ multiplex PCR, lists solely in-frame clones and lacks some. The sample shows around 700,000 clones, about nine tenths of them seen only once. Source material: peripheral blood. Source of these receptors: a young woman with acute or convalescent COVID-19.

This chain connects TRBV5-6 to TRBJ2-4, with a possible D match to TRBD1 (6 bases). Trimming stripped 4 bases from V and 0 bases from J, with 11 bases between. This CDR3 spans 15 amino acids. CDR1 is SGHDT and CDR2 is YYEEEE in the germline V gene. CDR3 nucleotides: TGTGCCAGCAGCGGCCCACAGGGAGCCAAAAACATTCAGTACTTC. Translation gives CASSGPQGAKNIQYF.

The V gene is TRBV18, the J gene TRBJ1-5, with 7 bases aligning to TRBD1. CDR3 length equals 14 residues. The ends lost 6 bases at V and 1 base at J; junction bases unmatched: 3. Germline CDR1 KGHSH, CDR2 LQKENI. CDR3 nucleotide sequence: TGTGCCAGCTCGTCAGGGGGAAGCAATCAGCCCCAGCATTTT. Translation gives CASSSGGSNQPQHF.

The gene calls are TRBV19 and TRBJ1-2; 9 bases match TRBD1. The junction had 10 bases not matched to a gene; V was cut back by 10 bases and J by 4 bases. CDR1 is LNHDA and CDR2 is SQIVND in the germline V gene (reference sequence). The CDR3 spans 14 residues. CDR3 loop: CATRLGQGGYGYTF. CDR3 nucleotide sequence: TGTGCCACCAGACTGGGACAGGGTGGCTATGGCTACACCTTC.

The J gene is TRBJ1-2, the V gene TRBV30; no clear D. This CDR3 is 12 amino acids long. The V end was cut by 2 bases, the J end by 3 bases, with 7 bases between. Germline values: CDR1 GTSNPN, CDR2 SVGIG (reference sequence). The CDR3 sequence: CAWSPRDYGYTF. The CDR3 DNA reads as TGTGCCTGGAGTCCTCGCGACTATGGCTACACCTTC.

The V and J genes are TRBV2 and TRBJ1-1; 9 bases are shared with TRBD1. V was clipped by 4 bases and J by 8 bases; unmatched bases: 8. Germline CDR1 and CDR2: SNHLY and FYNNEI. The CDR3 covers 14 residues. DNA of the CDR3: TGTGCCAGCAGTGGACAGGGGGTGAGGTCCGAAGCTTTCTTT. Its translation is CASSGQGVRSEAFF.

The sample holds a few counts of this clone. J is TRBJ1-6 and V is TRBV15; D is uncertain. The V end was cut by 5 bases, the J end by 7 bases, with 15 bases between. Germline CDR1 LNHNV, CDR2 YYDKDF (reference sequence). This CDR3 region has 15 residues. CDR3 coding DNA: TGTGCCACCAGCGCTAAGACTTCGGGGAATTCACCCCTCCACTTT. Translated: CATSAKTSGNSPLHF.

This clone appeared a single time. The chain is built from TRBV5-1 and TRBJ1-1, with 8 bases lining up with TRBD1. After removal of 4 bases from V and 1 base from J, the junction contained 9 bases not matched to a gene. Germline assignment: CDR1 SGHRS and CDR2 YFSETQ. This CDR3 contains 16 residues. This chain's CDR3 is CASSQIPTGENTEAFF. The CDR3 DNA sequence: TGCGCCAGCAGCCAAATCCCGACAGGGGAGAACACTGAAGCTTTCTTT. The variable domain in full, with the rest retrieved from reference TRBV5-1 and TRBJ1-1, is KAGVTQTPRYLIKTRGQQVTLSCSPISGHRSVSWYQQTPGQGLQFLFEYFSETQRNKGNFPGRFSGRQFSNSRSEMNVSTLELGDSALYLCASSQIPTGENTEAFFGQGTRLTVV.

The gene calls are TRBV2 and TRBJ1-1; no clear D gene. Deletions cut 4 bases from V and 1 base from J, with 7 bases between. The V gene's germline CDR1 is SNHLY and CDR2 FYNNEI. The CDR3 runs 13 residues. The CDR3 DNA reads as TGTGCCAGCAGTGCCGGTTGGAACACTGAAGCTTTCTTT. Translation: CASSAGWNTEAFF.

Only a few counts were recorded for this clone. This chain connects TRBV3-1 (or the pseudogene TRBV3-2) to TRBJ1-1; D gene unclear. V lost 0 bases and J lost 1, with 15 bases in between. CDR3 length: 17 amino acids. Germline CDR1 LGHDT, CDR2 YNNKEL (reference sequence). The CDR3 DNA sequence: TGTGCCAGCAGCCAAGAGGCGGGGTTCTCTAGGAACACTGAAGCTTTCTTT. It yields the protein CASSQEAGFSRNTEAFF.

V gene TRBV5-6 combines with J gene TRBJ2-1; TRBD1 aligns across 9 bases. The CDR3 length is 13 residues. Germline CDR1 reads SGHDT; CDR2 reads YYEEEE. Trimming at V came to 5 bases and at J to 8 bases, leaving 5 bases not matched to a gene. This chain's CDR3 is CASRIQGADEQFF. The CDR3 nucleotides are TGTGCCAGCAGGATACAGGGGGCGGATGAGCAGTTCTTC. Full variable domain (outside the CDR3, taken from reference TRBV5-6 and TRBJ2-1): DAGVTQSPTHLIKTRGQQVTLRCSPKSGHDTVSWYQQALGQGPQFIFQYYEEEERQRGNFPDRFSGHQFPNYSSELNVNALLLGDSALYLCASRIQGADEQFFGPGTRLTVL.

The chain is built from TRBV5-1 and TRBJ2-7; D is perhaps TRBD2 (5 bases). CDR1 and CDR2 from the germline V gene are SGHRS and YFSETQ. The V and J ends lost 3 bases and 1 base respectively, with 11 bases between them. The CDR3 is made up of 14 amino acids. CDR3 bases: TGCGCCAGCAGCTCTTCGGGATTTTCCTACGAGCAGTACTTC. Translated: CASSSSGFSYEQYF.

J is TRBJ2-1 and V is TRBV5-1, with TRBD2 identical over 8 bases. Losses at the gene ends were 1 base for V and 8 bases for J; bases not matched to a gene: 11. Looked up from germline, CDR1 is SGHRS and CDR2 is YFSETQ. CDR3 size: 16 residues. CDR3 DNA sequence: TGCGCCAGCAGCTTGTTGGCGACTAGCGAAGGACATGAGCAGTTCTTC. It is translated as CASSLLATSEGHEQFF.

V and J are TRBV7-6 and TRBJ2-2; perhaps TRBD2 as D (5 bases). Germline CDR1 SGHVS, CDR2 FNYEAQ. Trimming shortened V by 0 bases and J by 7 bases, and 15 bases separated the two germline ends. This CDR3 comprises 16 residues. CDR3 nucleotides: TGTGCCAGCAGCTTAGCGTCCGCACCTCGGGGCGGGGAGCTGTTTTTT. Protein product: CASSLASAPRGGELFF.

This chain joins TRBV2 and TRBJ1-1; D perhaps matches TRBD1 (6 bases). CDR3 length equals 13 residues. From germline, CDR1 is SNHLY and CDR2 FYNNEI. Trimming stripped 7 bases from V and 5 bases from J, with 14 bases between. The CDR3 DNA reads TGTGCCAGCAAGAAGGGGGGGACAACTGAAGCTTTCTTT. This translates into CASKKGGTTEAFF.

The chain has TRBV5-5 and TRBJ2-7; D unresolved. Trimming took 5 bases from V and 2 from J, leaving 8 bases between them. Per germline, CDR1 SGHKS and CDR2 YYEKEE (reference sequence). The CDR3 is 12 amino acids. The CDR3: CASSSTTYEQYF. CDR3 DNA: TGTGCCAGCAGTTCGACAACCTACGAGCAGTACTTC. Drawing the rest from reference TRBV5-5 and TRBJ2-7, the complete variable domain is DAGVTQSPTHLIKTRGQQVTLRCSPISGHKSVSWYQQVLGQGPQFIFQYYEKEERGRGNFPDRFSARQFPNYSSELNVNALLLGDSALYLCASSSTTYEQYFGPGTRLTVT.

V gene TRBV6-5 combines with J gene TRBJ2-3; D possibly corresponds to TRBD2 (6 bases). CDR1 and CDR2 (germline): MNHEY, SVGAGI. Trimming removed 0 bases from V and 2 bases from J, with 12 bases in between. The CDR3 sequence is 16 residues long. CDR3 bases: TGTGCCAGCAGTTACTCACCGGGACTCAACACAGATACGCAGTATTTT. Amino acid sequence: CASSYSPGLNTDTQYF.

The chain is built from TRBV19 and TRBJ1-5; D might be TRBD1 (5 bases). V lost 1 base to trimming and J lost 3 bases, with 7 bases between them. Germline-derived CDR1 and CDR2 are LNHDA and SQIVND (reference sequence). The CDR3 is 14 amino acids. CDR3 sequence reads: CASSIGGVNQPQHF. The CDR3 nucleotides are TGTGCCAGTAGTATAGGGGGGGTCAATCAGCCCCAGCATTTT.

The chain uses TRBV30 and TRBJ1-6; possibly TRBD1 for D (5 bases). The V and J ends lost 4 bases and 7 bases respectively, with 14 bases between them. Germline lookup yields CDR1 GTSNPN and CDR2 SVGIG (reference sequence). The CDR3 is made up of 14 amino acids. The CDR3 reads CAWTSLTANSPLHF. The CDR3 coding sequence is TGTGCCTGGACCTCGCTGACAGCCAATTCACCCCTCCACTTT.

The rearrangement joins TRBV7-2 to TRBJ2-2, with D uncertain. Germline V lookup: CDR1 SGHTA, CDR2 FQGNSA. CDR3 length equals 15 residues. The ends were cut back, 11 bases at V and 0 bases at J, with 16 bases in the middle. The chain's CDR3 is CAFTRIQSNTGELFF. For the CDR3, the DNA is TGTGCCTTCACAAGGATACAGTCGAACACCGGGGAGCTGTTTTTT. The full variable domain, completed using reference TRBV7-2 and TRBJ2-2, is GAGVSQSPSNKVTEKGKDVELRCDPISGHTALYWYRQSLGQGLEFLIYFQGNSAPDKSGLPSDRFSAERTGGSVSTLTIQRTQQEDSAVYLCAFTRIQSNTGELFFGEGSRLTVL.

The chain has TRBV7-2 and TRBJ2-1, with TRBD1 identical over 8 bases. The J segment lost 12 bases and the V segment lost 2 bases, leaving 9 bases of the junction unmatched. This CDR3 is built from 14 residues. CDR1 SGHTA and CDR2 FQGNSA come from the germline V gene. CDR3 residues: CASSLPGTGLRQFF. CDR3 bases: TGTGCCAGCAGCTTACCCGGGACAGGATTACGGCAGTTCTTC.

The chain joins TRBV7-9 to TRBJ1-1; D perhaps matches TRBD1 (5 bases). The V gene lost 2 bases and the J gene lost 1 base, with 11 bases spanning the gap. The CDR3 spans 15 residues. Germline V lookup: CDR1 SEHNR, CDR2 FQNEAQ (reference sequence). The CDR3 DNA reads TGTGCCAGCAGCTTAAGGGGCGGGGCGAACACTGAAGCTTTCTTT. This gives the protein CASSLRGGANTEAFF.

This chain connects TRBV5-1 to TRBJ1-2, with TRBD1 matching over 12 bases. The CDR3 has 13 amino acids. Germline V CDR1 and CDR2: SGHRS, YFSETQ. V lost 3 bases to trimming and J lost 8 bases; unmatched junction nucleotides: 2. The CDR3 DNA reads as TGCGCCAGCAGCTGGGGACAGGGGGCCGGCTACACCTTC. It yields the protein CASSWGQGAGYTF.

V and J are TRBV6-1 and TRBJ1-4; possible D gene TRBD1, 5 bases. V lost 0 bases and J lost 8, with 16 bases in between. The CDR3 spans 16 residues. From germline, CDR1 is MNHNS and CDR2 SASEGT. The CDR3 reads CASSEAPGEGREKLFF. In DNA, the CDR3 is TGTGCCAGCAGTGAAGCACCCGGGGAGGGGAGGGAAAAACTGTTTTTT.

The chain uses TRBV19 and TRBJ2-7, with TRBD1 as a possible D gene (5 bases). The CDR3 totals 14 residues. Between the trimmed V and J ends, which lost 3 bases and 2 bases, there was a span of 11 bases. Per germline, CDR1 LNHDA and CDR2 SQIVND (reference sequence). The CDR3 sequence: CASSMAAGPYEQYF. DNA for the CDR3: TGTGCCAGTAGTATGGCAGCAGGGCCCTACGAGCAGTACTTC.

This clone was seen a handful of times. CDR3 nucleotides: TGCAGCGTTGAAGATGAGTTCCGGGGGGCTGGCTACACCTTC. Residues: CSVEDEFRGAGYTF. This chain joins TRBV29-1 and TRBJ1-2; D perhaps matches TRBD1 (6 bases). V lost 0 bases and J 7 bases, leaving 15 bases between the germline ends. The CDR3 runs 14 residues. Germline V gene data show CDR1 as SQVTM and CDR2 as ANQGSEA.

CDR3 region: CASSGDSGSYGYTF. As DNA, the CDR3 is TGCGCCAGCAGCGGGGACAGCGGCTCTTATGGCTACACCTTC. The J gene is TRBJ1-2, the V gene TRBV5-1, with 7 bases that match TRBD1. Germline V lookup: CDR1 SGHRS, CDR2 YFSETQ. The length of the CDR3 is 14 residues. Unmatched junction bases numbered 8, after V lost 4 bases and J lost 5 bases.

V and J are TRBV30 and TRBJ1-4; 8 positions agree with TRBD1. The CDR3 is 12 amino acids. Germline assignment: CDR1 GTSNPN and CDR2 SVGIG (reference sequence). J was trimmed by 5 bases and V by 8 bases; bases with no gene match: 4. The CDR3 loop reads CAMDRENEKLFF. CDR3 coding DNA: TGTGCCATGGACAGGGAGAATGAAAAACTGTTTTTT.

This rearrangement joins TRBV29-1 to TRBJ2-7; 10 positions match TRBD1. This CDR3 is built from 14 residues. CDR1 is SQVTM and CDR2 is ANQGSEA in the germline V gene. V was clipped by 6 bases and J by 0 bases; unmatched bases: 5. This CDR3 is CSVRDRGVSYEQYF. DNA of the CDR3: TGCAGCGTGAGGGACAGGGGCGTCTCCTACGAGCAGTACTTC.

The sample holds one count of this clone. V and J are TRBV18 and TRBJ2-6, with TRBD1 matching over 8 bases. Germline trimming cut 3 bases from V and 2 bases from J; bases unmatched to any gene: 9. The CDR3 covers 18 residues. Germline V lookup: CDR1 KGHSH, CDR2 LQKENI. The DNA of the CDR3 is TGTGCCAGCTCACCCCGGACAGGGTCCCCCACTGGGGCCAACGTCCTGACTTTC. Protein product: CASSPRTGSPTGANVLTF.